The sequence of this TCR beta chain was determined in a study of cytotoxic CD8 clonotypes in ibrutinib-treated CLL. About the research overall: Responses: approximately 25 partial, 2 complete; after median around 64 months, roughly 14 stayed remitted, 12 progressed. Study-wide results and caveats: There were differences in sampling times between sustained-remission and progressing patients. Clonality increased with ibrutinib response but returned toward baseline at progression. Baseline clonality, higher than in age-matched healthy donors, tracked circulating CD8+ T-cell counts.

Repertoires were generated with immunoSEQ multiplex PCR, while TCRdb's copy carries only in-frame clones and drops some. The data hold approximately 160,000 clones, with roughly 84% observed a single time. This CDR3 region has 15 residues. The germline CDR1 and CDR2 sequences are LNHNV and YYDKDF (reference sequence). Trimming left V 5 bases short and J 5 bases short, with 18 bases between. A remark on this clone: Its specificity is not known.

Specimen: PBMCs, collected at disease progression, from a patient treated with ibrutinib. The sequence was obtained from a human donor with chronic lymphocytic leukemia. The V call is TRBV15, the J call TRBJ2-5; D is perhaps TRBD2 (6 bases). The DNA of the CDR3 is TGTGCCACCAGCGCTTTGGAGGGCCGCGGGGAGACCCAGTACTTC. This gives the protein CATSALEGRGETQYF.